The rows below give T cell receptor beta chains drawn from one sample of a study of T cells in Graves' hyperthyroidism and ophthalmopathy. TCRdb called the multiplex PCR reads again in MiXCR, with one record for every CDR3 protein. The sample has 450,000 to 600,000 distinct CDR3 sequences, 15% to 20% seen once; the top ten hold 40% to 50%. Sequenced material: blood. All receptors derive from a man in his forties with Graves' ophthalmopathy. The CDR3 runs from the conserved cysteine through the conserved F or W. D genes are given only for firm matches. Where a row states a size, it is once, few, many or the class of an expanded clone; other rows omit it.

>-|TRBV28|-|TRBJ2-1
CASSSGGPLNEQFF
TGTGCCAGCAGTTCGGGCGGGCCATTAAATGAGCAGTTCTTC
>many|TRBV12-3/TRBV12-4|-|TRBJ2-4
CASSLASGRLDIQYF
TGTGCCAGCAGTTTAGCTTCGGGGCGGTTGGACATTCAGTACTTC
>-|TRBV28|TRBD1|TRBJ2-6
CVSRTQGAGANVLTF
TGTGTCAGCAGAACCCAGGGGGCTGGGGCCAACGTCCTGACTTTC
>few|TRBV14|-|TRBJ2-6
CASSQERGELGANVLTF
TGTGCCAGCAGCCAAGAAAGGGGGGAACTTGGGGCCAACGTCCTGACTTTC
>-|TRBV6-1|-|TRBJ1-6
CASFYPGSGGSPLHF
TGTGCCAGCTTTTATCCAGGGAGCGGCGGTTCACCCCTCCACTTT
>-|TRBV5-1|-|TRBJ2-2
CASSLERGDTGELFF
TGCGCCAGCAGCTTGGAAAGGGGGGACACCGGGGAGCTGTTTTTT
>many|TRBV6-5|TRBD1|TRBJ1-4
CASSYTGQNEKLFF
TGTGCCAGCAGTTACACGGGACAGAATGAAAAACTGTTTTTT
>many|TRBV28|-|TRBJ2-5
CASGTRETQYF
TGTGCCAGCGGGACCAGGGAGACCCAGTACTTC
>-|TRBV29-1|-|TRBJ2-3
CSARPYSTDTQYF
TGCAGCGCGCGCCCATATAGCACAGATACGCAGTATTTT
>few|TRBV10-3|-|TRBJ1-1
CAINFSSTDTEAFF
TGTGCCATCAATTTCTCCTCGACAGACACTGAAGCTTTCTTT
>few|TRBV5-1|-|TRBJ2-2
CASSNRSGKTGELLF
TGCGCCAGCAGTAACAGGTCTGGGAAGACCGGGGAGCTGCTTTTT
>-|TRBV29-1|TRBD1|TRBJ2-7
CSVAPETAAQGYEQYF
TGCAGCGTTGCCCCCGAGACTGCGGCACAGGGGTACGAGCAGTACTTC
>few|TRBV24-1|-|TRBJ2-5
CATSEGALEETQYF
TGTGCCACCAGTGAGGGGGCCCTAGAGGAGACCCAGTACTTC
>few|TRBV19|-|TRBJ2-6
CASSFFPSGANVLTF
TGTGCCAGTAGTTTCTTCCCCTCTGGGGCCAACGTCCTGACTTTT
>few|TRBV3-1|-|TRBJ1-2
CASSQVGRDGYTF
TGTGCCAGCAGCCAAGTAGGGAGGGATGGCTACACCTTC
>-|TRBV28|-|TRBJ1-2
CASNDLYGYTF
TGTGCCAGCAATGATCTCTATGGCTACACCTTC